This TCR beta chain is from a study of T cells in Graves' hyperthyroidism and ophthalmopathy. This clonotype was seen only a few times. The TCR beta CDR3 regions underwent amplification using RNA transcripts as the source. The TCR CDR3 first-round RT-PCR relied on the HTBI primer set. MiXCR, applied by TCRdb to the multiplex PCR reads, yields one record per CDR3 protein. The sample includes roughly 420,000 distinct CDR3 sequences, around 16% of them seen just once. From germline, CDR1 is SGHTA and CDR2 FQGTGA. The CDR3 sequence is 14 residues long. Trimming removed 11 bases from V and 5 bases from J; junction bases left unmatched: 10.

The chain couples TRBV7-3 to TRBJ2-1; TRBD1 agrees at 9 bases. Sequencing was done on a sample of blood. This sequence was found in a woman under 30 with Graves' hyperthyroidism. The DNA of the CDR3 is TGTGCCCGCCCCTGGACAGGGGAAAACAATGAGCAGTTCTTC. Protein sequence: CARPWTGENNEQFF.